The 28 T cell receptor beta chains presented below share a single source sample, sequenced in a study of T cell responses to AZD1222 COVID-19 vaccine. Assay used: immunoSEQ multiplex PCR; TCRdb lists only in-frame clones, some missing. The data hold tens of thousands of clones, with approximately 88% observed a single time. This specimen consisted of peripheral blood, obtained on day 0 of AZD1222 vaccination. The receptors originated from an adult in good health.

The chain links TRBV6-1 to TRBJ1-6; no firm D call. This CDR3 contains 16 residues. Germline CDR1 MNHNS, CDR2 SASEGT. The V end lost 3 bases, the J end lost 4 bases, and 13 bases lay between the germline ends. CDR3 sequence (DNA): TGTGCCAGCAGTGAGCGGGCCTATGGATATAATTCACCCCTCCACTTT. Translating it yields CASSERAYGYNSPLHF.

The rearrangement joins TRBV19 to TRBJ1-3; D might be TRBD1 (5 bases). The CDR3 contains 19 residues. The V gene's germline CDR1 is LNHDA and CDR2 SQIVND (reference sequence). V lost 1 base, J lost 0 bases, and 19 bases lay in between. The CDR3 region is CASSIVSGGARSSGNTIYF. CDR3 bases: TGTGCCAGTAGTATAGTGAGCGGCGGGGCGAGATCCTCTGGAAACACCATATATTTT. The variable domain in full, with the rest retrieved from reference TRBV19 and TRBJ1-3, is DGGITQSPKYLFRKEGQNVTLSCEQNLNHDAMYWYRQDPGQGLRLIYYSQIVNDFQKGDIAEGYSVSREKKESFPLTVTSAQKNPTAFYLCASSIVSGGARSSGNTIYFGEGSWLTVV.

The J gene is TRBJ2-5, the V gene TRBV5-1; D possibly corresponds to TRBD1 (6 bases). The CDR3 runs 15 residues. The germline V gene has CDR1 SGHRS and CDR2 YFSETQ. Deletions cut 4 bases from V and 2 bases from J, with 15 bases between. CDR3 sequence: CASSTGQPLQETQYF. The CDR3 bases are TGCGCCAGCAGCACCGGACAGCCCCTACAAGAGACCCAGTACTTC. The entire variable domain, with the rest obtained from reference TRBV5-1 and TRBJ2-5, is as follows: KAGVTQTPRYLIKTRGQQVTLSCSPISGHRSVSWYQQTPGQGLQFLFEYFSETQRNKGNFPGRFSGRQFSNSRSEMNVSTLELGDSALYLCASSTGQPLQETQYFGPGTRLLVL.

The chain couples TRBV12-3 or TRBV12-4 to TRBJ1-2, with D maybe TRBD1 (5 bases). Between the trimmed V and J ends, which lost 3 bases and 7 bases, there was a span of 12 bases. The CDR3 length is 13 residues. CDR3 residues: CASSFEGLLGYTF. CDR3 bases: TGTGCCAGCAGTTTCGAGGGGTTACTTGGCTACACCTTC.

The chain joins TRBV5-1 to TRBJ1-2, with D uncertain. Germline V CDR1 and CDR2: SGHRS, YFSETQ. The ends were cut back, 1 base at V and 1 base at J, with 8 bases in the middle. The CDR3 extends over 14 amino acids. CDR3 sequence reads: CASSLNYVNYGYTF. CDR3 DNA sequence: TGCGCCAGCAGCTTGAACTACGTTAACTATGGCTACACCTTC.

This chain joins TRBV24-1 and TRBJ2-1, with D possibly being TRBD1 (6 bases). Trimming took 4 bases from V and 8 from J, leaving 11 bases between them. Germline V gene lookup returns CDR1 KGHDR and CDR2 SFDVKD. CDR3 length: 13 residues. In DNA form, the CDR3 reads TGTGCCACCAGTGACCAAACAGGGTATGAGCAGTTCTTC. It translates to CATSDQTGYEQFF.

This clone was seen only once. The chain links TRBV7-6 to TRBJ2-5, with a weak D call TRBD1 (7 bases). Germline V gives CDR1 SGHVS, CDR2 FNYEAQ. Trimming cost V 5 bases and J 5 bases, with 12 bases left between them. This CDR3 is built from 13 residues. CDR3 DNA sequence: TGTGCCAGCAGCGCAGGGGGGCGGGAGACCCAGTACTTC. Translating gives CASSAGGRETQYF.

The V gene is TRBV20-1, the J gene TRBJ1-1, with D uncertain. This CDR3 is built from 14 residues. The V end was cut by 3 bases, the J end by 0 bases, with 11 bases between. CDR1 is DFQATT and CDR2 is SNEGSKA in the germline V gene (reference sequence). For the CDR3, the DNA is TGCAGTGCTAGTGGGCCAGGAATGAACACTGAAGCTTTCTTT. This sequence encodes CSASGPGMNTEAFF.

The genes are TRBV4-2 and TRBJ1-2; TRBD1 matches 9 bases. CDR3 length: 14 amino acids. In germline, CDR1 is LGHNA, CDR2 YNFKEQ. V lost 2 bases to trimming and J lost 8 bases; unmatched junction nucleotides: 6. As DNA, the CDR3 is TGTGCCAGCAGCCAACTACAGGGGGCGGAGGGCTACACCTTC. Protein: CASSQLQGAEGYTF.

V is TRBV12-3 or TRBV12-4 and J is TRBJ2-7; D gene unclear. The ends were cut back, 7 bases at V and 1 base at J, with 11 bases in the middle. The CDR3 is 13 residues long. DNA for the CDR3: TGTGCCAGCACTAGGACGGAATCCTACGAGCAGTACTTC. Protein sequence: CASTRTESYEQYF.

The chain couples TRBV19 to TRBJ2-2; D is uncertain. CDR3 size: 12 residues. CDR1 is LNHDA, CDR2 SQIVND, per germline (reference sequence). Trimming removed 1 base at V and 6 bases at J, with 3 bases between. The CDR3 coding sequence is TGTGCCAGTAGTATAGTACCCGGGGAGCTGTTTTTT. Protein product: CASSIVPGELFF.

The V call is TRBV5-1, the J call TRBJ1-2, with 8 positions matching TRBD1. After removal of 4 bases from V and 8 bases from J, the junction contained 7 bases not matched to a gene. This CDR3 has 13 amino acids. CDR1 and CDR2 (germline): SGHRS, YFSETQ. CDR3 DNA: TGCGCCAGCAGCACGGACAGGGAAGGAGGCTACACCTTC. It yields the protein CASSTDREGGYTF.

In this sample, this clone turned up a few times. The chain uses TRBV14 and TRBJ1-2; 10 bases line up with TRBD1. This CDR3 contains 15 residues. J lost 4 bases, V lost 5 bases, and 7 bases had no gene match. Germline V gene lookup returns CDR1 SGHDN and CDR2 FVKESK. The CDR3 region is CASSDRDRGGYGYTF. CDR3 in DNA: TGTGCCAGCAGCGACCGGGACAGGGGAGGCTATGGCTACACCTTC.

The chain couples TRBV3-1 (or the pseudogene TRBV3-2) to TRBJ2-7; TRBD2 might be the D (6 bases). Trimming took 4 bases from V and 3 from J, leaving 10 bases between them. Germline V lookup: CDR1 LGHDT, CDR2 YNNKEL (reference sequence). The CDR3 extends over 13 amino acids. The CDR3: CASSPGLNYEQYF. The DNA of the CDR3 is TGTGCCAGCAGCCCGGGACTTAACTACGAGCAGTACTTC.

The genes are TRBV14 and TRBJ2-7, with 7 bases aligning to TRBD2. The germline CDR1 and CDR2 sequences are SGHDN and FVKESK. The CDR3 contains 17 residues. Trimming cost V 4 bases and J 5 bases; bases outside gene matches: 17. CDR3 residues: CASSPLPTSPGDHEQYF. For the CDR3, the DNA is TGTGCCAGCAGCCCGTTACCGACTAGCCCGGGAGACCACGAGCAGTACTTC.

The chain links TRBV27 to TRBJ2-1, with 10 bases identical to TRBD1. Trimming cost V 5 bases and J 0 bases; bases outside gene matches: 4. Germline-derived CDR1 and CDR2 are MNHEY and SMNVEV (reference sequence). The CDR3 is 16 residues long. CDR3 nucleotides: TGTGCCAGCAGTGCAGACAGGGGGCCCTCCTACAATGAGCAGTTCTTC. This encodes CASSADRGPSYNEQFF.

This chain joins TRBV6-6 and TRBJ2-3; TRBD1 matches at 7 bases. The length of the CDR3 is 15 residues. V gave up 2 bases and J gave up 3 bases; unmatched junction bases: 5. CDR1 is MNHNY, CDR2 SVGAGI, per germline (reference sequence). As DNA, the CDR3 is TGTGCCAGCAGTTACCTGCCAGGGGGAACAGATACGCAGTATTTT. Translating gives CASSYLPGGTDTQYF.

CDR3 sequence reads: CRLSTGGEAFF. The CDR3 DNA is TGCAGGCTTTCAACAGGGGGTGAAGCTTTCTTT. The rearrangement uses TRBV20-1 and TRBJ1-1; 8 bases map to TRBD1. The CDR3 has 11 residues. Germline assignment: CDR1 DFQATT and CDR2 SNEGSKA (reference sequence).

The chain uses TRBV19 and TRBJ2-4; TRBD1 is a possible D gene (6 bases). V lost 2 bases and J lost 1, with 18 bases in between. Germline CDR1 is LNHDA and CDR2 is SQIVND (reference sequence). The CDR3 extends over 18 amino acids. CDR3 sequence: CASSIQGPLRLAKNIQYF. CDR3 coding DNA: TGTGCCAGTAGTATACAGGGGCCGTTACGTCTTGCCAAAAACATTCAGTACTTC.

This clone was observed a few times. The genes are TRBV30 and TRBJ1-1; D gene ambiguous. Trimming cost V 2 bases and J 0 bases, with 10 bases left between them. Germline-derived CDR1 and CDR2 are GTSNPN and SVGIG (reference sequence). This CDR3 has 14 amino acids. CDR3 coding DNA: TGTGCCTGGAGTAGAATTGGAGTGAACACTGAAGCTTTCTTT. This sequence encodes CAWSRIGVNTEAFF. Using reference TRBV30 and TRBJ1-1 for the parts outside the CDR3, the full variable domain is SQTIHQWPATLVQPVGSPLSLECTVEGTSNPNLYWYRQAAGRGLQLLFYSVGIGQISSEVPQNLSASRPQDRQFILSSKKLLLSDSGFYLCAWSRIGVNTEAFFGQGTRLTVV.

The chain joins TRBV6-5 to TRBJ2-7; D is possibly TRBD1 or TRBD2 (5 bases each). V was shortened by 8 bases and J by 9 bases, with 14 bases between the two germline ends. This CDR3 is built from 11 residues. Germline CDR1 is MNHEY and CDR2 is SVGAGI. The CDR3 nucleotides are TGTGCCAGCCATGGGGGTCTCGCGCAGTACTTC. Its translation: CASHGGLAQYF.

The gene calls are TRBV5-1 and TRBJ2-1; 7 positions agree with TRBD2. The CDR3 covers 16 residues. Looked up from germline, CDR1 is SGHRS and CDR2 is YFSETQ. With 3 bases clipped from V and 4 bases from J, the junction kept 10 bases outside the gene matches. Written as DNA, the CDR3 is TGCGCCAGCAGCTCCATGGCGGGAGAGACATACAATGAGCAGTTCTTC. Translation: CASSSMAGETYNEQFF.

The rearrangement links TRBV19 to TRBJ2-1, with 8 bases aligning to TRBD2. The CDR3 runs to 14 residues. Losses at the gene ends were 7 bases for V and 9 bases for J; bases not matched to a gene: 11. Per the germline V gene, CDR1 is LNHDA and CDR2 is SQIVND (reference sequence). CDR3: CASKEREGVGEQFF. The CDR3 DNA follows: TGTGCCAGTAAGGAACGGGAGGGGGTCGGTGAGCAGTTCTTC. Variable domain in full (rest from reference TRBV19 and TRBJ2-1): DGGITQSPKYLFRKEGQNVTLSCEQNLNHDAMYWYRQDPGQGLRLIYYSQIVNDFQKGDIAEGYSVSREKKESFPLTVTSAQKNPTAFYLCASKEREGVGEQFFGPGTRLTVL.

Written as DNA, the CDR3 is TGTGCCTGGAGGTTGGTAGGGAAAAATAATTCACCCCTCCACTTT. Protein sequence: CAWRLVGKNNSPLHF. The rearrangement links TRBV30 to TRBJ1-6, with D unclear. CDR3 size: 15 residues. The V and J ends lost 3 bases and 5 bases respectively, with 14 bases between them. Per the germline V gene, CDR1 is GTSNPN and CDR2 is SVGIG (reference sequence).

In DNA form, the CDR3 reads TGTGCCATCAGTGCCTCAATGGACTATGGCTACACCTTC. This codes for CAISASMDYGYTF. The chain recombines TRBV10-3 with TRBJ1-2; no definite D call. Trimming took 4 bases from V and 3 from J, leaving 9 bases between them. Germline V gene lookup returns CDR1 ENHRY and CDR2 SYGVKD. This CDR3 is 13 amino acids long.

The V call is TRBV7-9, the J call TRBJ2-2; D is possibly TRBD1 or TRBD2 (5 bases each). CDR3 length equals 15 residues. Germline V gene lookup returns CDR1 SEHNR and CDR2 FQNEAQ (reference sequence). V lost 5 bases and J lost 5, with 15 bases in between. Written as DNA, the CDR3 is TGTGCCAGCAGCCCCTATAGAGGGGAGACCGGGGAGCTGTTTTTT. This translates into CASSPYRGETGELFF.

This chain uses TRBV7-8 with TRBJ1-2, with D tentatively TRBD1 (6 bases). The germline V gene encodes CDR1 SGHVS and CDR2 FQNEAQ. CDR3 length: 15 residues. The V end was cut by 5 bases, the J end by 6 bases, with 19 bases between. The CDR3 region is CASSPRGGGKDGYTF. The CDR3 nucleotides are TGTGCCAGCAGCCCGCGAGGGGGGGGCAAGGATGGCTACACCTTC.

This chain joins TRBV11-2 and TRBJ2-1; D might be TRBD2 (5 bases). Per germline, CDR1 SGHAT and CDR2 FQNNGV. Trimming stripped 3 bases from V and 1 base from J, with 7 bases between. CDR3 length equals 14 residues. The DNA for the CDR3 is TGTGCCAGCAGCTTGGGGAGTTCCTACAATGAGCAGTTCTTC. Translation gives CASSLGSSYNEQFF.